The rows below give T cell receptor beta chains drawn from one sample of a study of T cell clonotyping in hematopoietic cell transplantation. Here immunoSEQ multiplex PCR was the method, and the copy in TCRdb shows in-frame clones only, minus some. The repertoire consists of roughly 9,900 clones, with nearly 80% occurring once and the leading ten covering 35% to 50%. Sequenced material: peripheral blood mononuclear cells, taken 180 days after allogeneic stem cell transplant. The receptors originated from a female patient aged 50-59 years who had an allogeneic stem cell transplant from a related donor, so the T cells may come from the graft donor. Some clones in this sample may be carry-over from other donors' samples. Both conserved end residues are part of each CDR3.

>TRBV7-2
CASSRTGYNSPLHF
>TRBV6-5
CASSYSWQGNGPQHF
>TRBV27
CASNLSGVGGDTQYF
>TRBV19
CASSGEGFPGGGYTF
>TRBV4-2
CASSPVGGGEQYF
>TRBV19
CASSGNFEAFF
>TRBV7-3
CASSLTVRVYGYTF
>TRBV7-8
CASSLEGTDNSPLHF
>TRBV10-3
CAIRTTEAPYSPLHF
>TRBV30
CAWRIWRNTEAFF
>TRBV7-2
CASTPDSYGYTF
>TRBV6-5
CASSPLGGNIQYF
>TRBV19
CASSVVAWETQYF
>TRBV29-1
CSVGALGPGNTIYF
>TRBV2
CASRARDKTPLEQYF
>TRBV6-1
CASSGTGGISGANVLTF
>TRBV7-3
CASSGSGASANYGYTF
>TRBV4-2
CASSQDSVGDEQYF
>TRBV6-1
CASTISEFTGELFF
>TRBV10-3
CAISESTFKNTEAFF
>TRBV4-3
CASSQVFRVKTHGYTF
>TRBV4-3
CASSPGQGSNQPQHF
>TRBV11-2
CASSLEAEQYRRLTDTQYF
>TRBV10-3
CAISAGNTIYF
>TRBV29-1
CSVVTNYGYTF
>TRBV5-6
CASSFRTGTSNEKLFF
>TRBV7-2
CASSFRTGRHSNQPQHF
>TRBV5-1
CASSLVGTAGEKLFF
>TRBV14
CASMLNGELFF
>TRBV14
CASSQDRRGSGSGELFF
>TRBV27
CASSYTPPRGAGNQPQHF
>TRBV10-3
CAISETTGVGYTF